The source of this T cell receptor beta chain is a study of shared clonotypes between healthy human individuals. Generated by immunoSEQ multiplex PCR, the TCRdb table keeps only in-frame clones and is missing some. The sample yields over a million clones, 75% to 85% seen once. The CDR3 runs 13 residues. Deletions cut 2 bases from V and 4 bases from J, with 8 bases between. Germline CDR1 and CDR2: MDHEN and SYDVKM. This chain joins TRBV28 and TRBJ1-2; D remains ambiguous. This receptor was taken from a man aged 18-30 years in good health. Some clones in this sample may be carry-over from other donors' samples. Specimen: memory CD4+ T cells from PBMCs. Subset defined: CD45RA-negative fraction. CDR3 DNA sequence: TGTGCCAGCAGTTTAGGGCCAGGCTATGGCTACACCTTC. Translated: CASSLGPGYGYTF.